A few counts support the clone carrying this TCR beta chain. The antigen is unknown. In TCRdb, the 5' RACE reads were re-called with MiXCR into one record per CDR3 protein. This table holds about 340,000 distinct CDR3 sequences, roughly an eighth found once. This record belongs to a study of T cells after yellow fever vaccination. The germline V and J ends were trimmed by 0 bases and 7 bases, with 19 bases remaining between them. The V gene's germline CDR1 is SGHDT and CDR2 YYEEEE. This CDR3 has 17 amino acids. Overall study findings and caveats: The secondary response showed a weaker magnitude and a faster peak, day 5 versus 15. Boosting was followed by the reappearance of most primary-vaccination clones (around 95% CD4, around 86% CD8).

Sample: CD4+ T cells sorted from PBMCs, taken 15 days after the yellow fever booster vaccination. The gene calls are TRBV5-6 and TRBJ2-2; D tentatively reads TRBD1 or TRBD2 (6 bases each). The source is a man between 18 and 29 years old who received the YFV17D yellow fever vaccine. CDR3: CASSLVVIGGEVGELFF. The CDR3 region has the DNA TGTGCCAGCAGCTTGGTGGTTATCGGGGGCGAGGTCGGGGAGCTGTTTTTT.